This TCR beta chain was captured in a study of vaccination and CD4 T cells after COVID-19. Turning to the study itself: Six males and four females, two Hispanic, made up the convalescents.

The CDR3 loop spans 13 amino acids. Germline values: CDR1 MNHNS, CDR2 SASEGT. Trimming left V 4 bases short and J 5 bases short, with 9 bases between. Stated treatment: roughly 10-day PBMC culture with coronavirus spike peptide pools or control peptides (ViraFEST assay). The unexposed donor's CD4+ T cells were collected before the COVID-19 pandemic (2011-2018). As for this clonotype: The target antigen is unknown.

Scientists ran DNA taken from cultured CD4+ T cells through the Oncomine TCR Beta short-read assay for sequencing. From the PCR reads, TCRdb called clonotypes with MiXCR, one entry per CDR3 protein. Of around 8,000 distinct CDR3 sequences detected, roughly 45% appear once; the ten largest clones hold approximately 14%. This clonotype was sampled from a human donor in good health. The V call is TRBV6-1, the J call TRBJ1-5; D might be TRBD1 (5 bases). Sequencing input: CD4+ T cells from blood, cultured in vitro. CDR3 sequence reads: CASSAGLDQPQHF. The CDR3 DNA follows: TGTGCCAGCAGTGCAGGGTTAGATCAGCCCCAGCATTTT.